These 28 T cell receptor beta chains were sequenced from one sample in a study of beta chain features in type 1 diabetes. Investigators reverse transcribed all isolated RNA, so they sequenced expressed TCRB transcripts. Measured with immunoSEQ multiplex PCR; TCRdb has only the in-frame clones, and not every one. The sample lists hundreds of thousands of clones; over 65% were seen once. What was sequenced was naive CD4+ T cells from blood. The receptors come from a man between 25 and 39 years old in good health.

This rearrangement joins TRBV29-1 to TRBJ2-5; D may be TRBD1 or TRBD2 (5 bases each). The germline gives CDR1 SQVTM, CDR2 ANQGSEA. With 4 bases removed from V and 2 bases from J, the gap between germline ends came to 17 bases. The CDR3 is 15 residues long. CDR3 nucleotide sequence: TGCAGCGTTGGGGACCTTTCGACTCTTCAAGAGACCCAGTACTTC. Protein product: CSVGDLSTLQETQYF.

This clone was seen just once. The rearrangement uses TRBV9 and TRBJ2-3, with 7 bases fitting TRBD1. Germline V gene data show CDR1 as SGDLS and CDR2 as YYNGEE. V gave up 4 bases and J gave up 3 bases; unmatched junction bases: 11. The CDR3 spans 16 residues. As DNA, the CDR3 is TGTGCCAGCAGCCCCCGCATAGGGGGCAGGACAGATACGCAGTATTTT. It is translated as CASSPRIGGRTDTQYF.

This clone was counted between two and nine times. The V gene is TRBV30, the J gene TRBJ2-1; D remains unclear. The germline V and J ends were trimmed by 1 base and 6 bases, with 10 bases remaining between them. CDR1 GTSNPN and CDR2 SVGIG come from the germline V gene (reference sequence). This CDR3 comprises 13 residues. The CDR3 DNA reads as TGTGCCTGGAGTGGTAACTTACTCAATGAGCAGTTCTTC. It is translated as CAWSGNLLNEQFF.

CDR3 amino acids: CATREAGRLYEQYF. In DNA, the CDR3 is TGTGCCACCAGGGAGGCGGGGCGCTTATACGAGCAGTACTTC. The chain has TRBV15 and TRBJ2-7; the D gene is possibly TRBD2 (6 bases). The germline gives CDR1 LNHNV, CDR2 YYDKDF (reference sequence). The CDR3 spans 14 residues. Trimming left V 6 bases short and J 4 bases short, with 16 bases between.

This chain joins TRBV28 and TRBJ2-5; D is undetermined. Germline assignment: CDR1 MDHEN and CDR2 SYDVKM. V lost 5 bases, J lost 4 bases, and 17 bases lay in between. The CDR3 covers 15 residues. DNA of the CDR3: TGTGCCAGCAGTAAGGACCAAACGGCGGTAGAGACCCAGTACTTC. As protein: CASSKDQTAVETQYF.

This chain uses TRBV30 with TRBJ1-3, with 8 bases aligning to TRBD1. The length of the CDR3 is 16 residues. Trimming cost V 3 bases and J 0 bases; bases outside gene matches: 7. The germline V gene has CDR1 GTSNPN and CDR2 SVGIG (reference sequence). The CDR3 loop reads CAWRGTGVLSGNTIYF. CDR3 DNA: TGTGCCTGGAGAGGGACAGGAGTTCTCTCTGGAAACACCATATATTTT.

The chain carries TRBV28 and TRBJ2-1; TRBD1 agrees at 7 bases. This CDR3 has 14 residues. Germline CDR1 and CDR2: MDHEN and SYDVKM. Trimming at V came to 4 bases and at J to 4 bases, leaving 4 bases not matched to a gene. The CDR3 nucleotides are TGTGCCAGCAGTTCGGCACAGGGGTACAATGAGCAGTTCTTC. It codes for CASSSAQGYNEQFF.

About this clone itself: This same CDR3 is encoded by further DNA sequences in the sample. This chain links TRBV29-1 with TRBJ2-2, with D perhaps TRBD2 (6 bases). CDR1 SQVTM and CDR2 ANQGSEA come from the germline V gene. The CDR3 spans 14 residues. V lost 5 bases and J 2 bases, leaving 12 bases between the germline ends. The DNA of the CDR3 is TGCAGCGTTCGGGGGACCGTCAACACCGGGGAGCTGTTTTTT. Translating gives CSVRGTVNTGELFF.

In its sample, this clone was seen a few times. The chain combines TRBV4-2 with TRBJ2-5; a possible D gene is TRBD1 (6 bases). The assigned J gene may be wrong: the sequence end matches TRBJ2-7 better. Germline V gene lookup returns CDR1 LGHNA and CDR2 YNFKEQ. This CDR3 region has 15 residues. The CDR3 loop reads CASSRKRGTEDEQYF. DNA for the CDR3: TGTGCCAGCAGCCGGAAGAGGGGGACGGAGGACGAGCAGTACTTC.

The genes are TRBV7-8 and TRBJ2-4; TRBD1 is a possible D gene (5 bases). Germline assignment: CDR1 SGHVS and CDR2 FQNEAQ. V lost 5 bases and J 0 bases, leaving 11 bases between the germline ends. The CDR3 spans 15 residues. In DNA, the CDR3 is TGTGCCAGCAGCCCCAGGGTTCTAGCCAAAAACATTCAGTACTTC. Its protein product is CASSPRVLAKNIQYF.

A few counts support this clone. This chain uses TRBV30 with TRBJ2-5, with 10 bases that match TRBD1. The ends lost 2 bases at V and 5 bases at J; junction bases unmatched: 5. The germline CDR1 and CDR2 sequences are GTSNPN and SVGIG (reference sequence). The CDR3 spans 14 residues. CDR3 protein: CAWSLTGGVETQYF. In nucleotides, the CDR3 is TGTGCCTGGAGTTTGACAGGGGGCGTGGAGACCCAGTACTTC.

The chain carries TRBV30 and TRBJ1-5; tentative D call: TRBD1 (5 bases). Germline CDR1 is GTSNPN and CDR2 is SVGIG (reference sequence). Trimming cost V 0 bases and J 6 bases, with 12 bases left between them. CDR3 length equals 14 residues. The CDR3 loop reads CAWSVGDGRQPQHF. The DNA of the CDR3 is TGTGCCTGGAGTGTGGGGGACGGTCGTCAGCCCCAGCATTTT.

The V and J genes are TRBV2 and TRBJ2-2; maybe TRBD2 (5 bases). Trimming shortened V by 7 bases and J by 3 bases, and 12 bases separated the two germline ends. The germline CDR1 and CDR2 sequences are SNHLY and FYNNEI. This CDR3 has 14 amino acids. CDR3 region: CASIRTLYTGELFF. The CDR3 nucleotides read TGTGCCAGCATTCGGACTCTCTACACCGGGGAGCTGTTTTTT.

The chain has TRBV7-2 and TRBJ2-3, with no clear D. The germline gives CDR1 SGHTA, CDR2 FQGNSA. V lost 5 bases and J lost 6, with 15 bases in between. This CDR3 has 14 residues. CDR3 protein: CASSRYRQPDTQYF. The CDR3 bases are TGTGCCAGCAGCCGATATAGACAACCTGATACGCAGTATTTT.

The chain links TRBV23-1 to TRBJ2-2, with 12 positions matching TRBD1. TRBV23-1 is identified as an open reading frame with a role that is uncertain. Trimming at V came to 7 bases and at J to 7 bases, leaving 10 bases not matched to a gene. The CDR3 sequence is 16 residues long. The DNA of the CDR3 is TGCGCCAGCACCTGGGACAGGGGGCTAGGTGGCGGGGAGCTGTTTTTT. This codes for CASTWDRGLGGGELFF.

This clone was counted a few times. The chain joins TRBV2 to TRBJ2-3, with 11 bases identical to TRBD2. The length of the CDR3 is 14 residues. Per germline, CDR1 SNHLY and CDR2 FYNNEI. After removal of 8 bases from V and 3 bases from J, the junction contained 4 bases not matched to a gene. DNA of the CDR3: TGTGCCAGCGGCCTAGCGGGAGGTACAGATACGCAGTATTTT. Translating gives CASGLAGGTDTQYF.

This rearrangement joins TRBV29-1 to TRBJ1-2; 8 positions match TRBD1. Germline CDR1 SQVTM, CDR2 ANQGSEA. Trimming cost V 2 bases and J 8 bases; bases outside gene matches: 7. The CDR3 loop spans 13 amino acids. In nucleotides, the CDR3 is TGCAGCGTTGAAACGGTCAGGGGGCGAGGCTACACCTTC. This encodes CSVETVRGRGYTF.

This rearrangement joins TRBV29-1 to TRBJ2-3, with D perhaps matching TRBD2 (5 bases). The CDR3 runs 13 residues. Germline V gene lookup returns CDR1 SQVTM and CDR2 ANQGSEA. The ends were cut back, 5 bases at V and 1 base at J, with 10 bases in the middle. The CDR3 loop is CSVRDGGTDTQYF. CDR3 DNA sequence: TGCAGCGTTCGAGACGGGGGCACAGATACGCAGTATTTT.

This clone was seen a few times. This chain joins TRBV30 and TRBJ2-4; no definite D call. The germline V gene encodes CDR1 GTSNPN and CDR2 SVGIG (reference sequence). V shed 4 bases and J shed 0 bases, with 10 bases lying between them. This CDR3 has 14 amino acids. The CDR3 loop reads CAWMGSLAKNIQYF. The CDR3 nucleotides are TGTGCCTGGATGGGCAGTCTAGCCAAAAACATTCAGTACTTC.

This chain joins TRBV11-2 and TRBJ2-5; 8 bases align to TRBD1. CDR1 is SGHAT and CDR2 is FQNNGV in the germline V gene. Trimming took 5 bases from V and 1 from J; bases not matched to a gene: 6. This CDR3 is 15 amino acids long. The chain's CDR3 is CASSQGQGLQETQYF. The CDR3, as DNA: TGTGCCAGCAGCCAAGGACAGGGCCTCCAAGAGACCCAGTACTTC.

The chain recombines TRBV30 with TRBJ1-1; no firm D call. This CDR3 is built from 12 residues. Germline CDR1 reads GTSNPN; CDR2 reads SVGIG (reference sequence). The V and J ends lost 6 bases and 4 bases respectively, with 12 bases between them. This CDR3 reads CACKPRGTEAFF. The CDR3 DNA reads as TGTGCCTGCAAGCCTCGGGGCACTGAAGCTTTCTTT.

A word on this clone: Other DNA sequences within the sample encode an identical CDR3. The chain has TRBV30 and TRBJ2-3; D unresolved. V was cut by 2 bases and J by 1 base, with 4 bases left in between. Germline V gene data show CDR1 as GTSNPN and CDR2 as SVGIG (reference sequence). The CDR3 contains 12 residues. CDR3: CAWSLGTDTQYF. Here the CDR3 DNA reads TGTGCCTGGAGTTTAGGCACAGATACGCAGTATTTT.

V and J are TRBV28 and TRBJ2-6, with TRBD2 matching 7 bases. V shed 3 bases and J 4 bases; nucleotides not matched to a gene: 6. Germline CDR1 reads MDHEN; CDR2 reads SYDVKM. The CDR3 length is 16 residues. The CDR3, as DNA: TGTGCCAGCAGTTTGAAGCGGGGCAACGGGGCCAACGTCCTGACTTTC. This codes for CASSLKRGNGANVLTF.

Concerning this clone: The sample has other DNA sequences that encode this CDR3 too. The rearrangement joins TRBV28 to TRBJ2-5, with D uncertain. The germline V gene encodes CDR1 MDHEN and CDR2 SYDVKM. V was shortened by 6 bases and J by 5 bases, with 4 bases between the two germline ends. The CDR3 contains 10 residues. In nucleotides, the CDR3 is TGTGCCAGCAGAGGTGAGACCCAGTACTTC. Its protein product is CASRGETQYF.

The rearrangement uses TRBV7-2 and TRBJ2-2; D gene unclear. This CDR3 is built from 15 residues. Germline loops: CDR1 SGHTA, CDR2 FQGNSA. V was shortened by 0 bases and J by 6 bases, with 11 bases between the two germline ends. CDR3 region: CASSLALPGAGELFF. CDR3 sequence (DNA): TGTGCCAGCAGCTTAGCGCTACCCGGAGCCGGGGAGCTGTTTTTT. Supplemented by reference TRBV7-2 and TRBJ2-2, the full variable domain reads GAGVSQSPSNKVTEKGKDVELRCDPISGHTALYWYRQSLGQGLEFLIYFQGNSAPDKSGLPSDRFSAERTGGSVSTLTIQRTQQEDSAVYLCASSLALPGAGELFFGEGSRLTVL.

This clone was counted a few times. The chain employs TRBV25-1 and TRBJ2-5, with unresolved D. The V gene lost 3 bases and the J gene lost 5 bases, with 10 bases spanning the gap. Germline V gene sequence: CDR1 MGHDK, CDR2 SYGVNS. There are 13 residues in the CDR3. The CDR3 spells CASSDYGRETQYF. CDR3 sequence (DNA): TGTGCCAGCAGTGACTATGGGCGGGAGACCCAGTACTTC. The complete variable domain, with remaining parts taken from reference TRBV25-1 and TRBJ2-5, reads EADIYQTPRYLVIGTGKKITLECSQTMGHDKMYWYQQDPGMELHLIHYSYGVNSTEKGDLSSESTVSRIRTEHFPLTLESARPSHTSQYLCASSDYGRETQYFGPGTRLLVL.

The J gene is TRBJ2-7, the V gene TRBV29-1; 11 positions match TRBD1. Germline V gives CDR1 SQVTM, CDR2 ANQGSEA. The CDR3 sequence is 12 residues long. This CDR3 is CNPGQGAHEQYF. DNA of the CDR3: TGCAACCCTGGACAGGGGGCTCACGAGCAGTACTTC.

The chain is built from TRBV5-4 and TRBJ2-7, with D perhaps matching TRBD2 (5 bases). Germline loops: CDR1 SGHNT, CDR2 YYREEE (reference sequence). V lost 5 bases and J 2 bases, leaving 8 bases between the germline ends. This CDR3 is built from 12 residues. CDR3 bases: TGTGCCAGCAGTACCGGGGCCTACGAGCAGTACTTC. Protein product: CASSTGAYEQYF.